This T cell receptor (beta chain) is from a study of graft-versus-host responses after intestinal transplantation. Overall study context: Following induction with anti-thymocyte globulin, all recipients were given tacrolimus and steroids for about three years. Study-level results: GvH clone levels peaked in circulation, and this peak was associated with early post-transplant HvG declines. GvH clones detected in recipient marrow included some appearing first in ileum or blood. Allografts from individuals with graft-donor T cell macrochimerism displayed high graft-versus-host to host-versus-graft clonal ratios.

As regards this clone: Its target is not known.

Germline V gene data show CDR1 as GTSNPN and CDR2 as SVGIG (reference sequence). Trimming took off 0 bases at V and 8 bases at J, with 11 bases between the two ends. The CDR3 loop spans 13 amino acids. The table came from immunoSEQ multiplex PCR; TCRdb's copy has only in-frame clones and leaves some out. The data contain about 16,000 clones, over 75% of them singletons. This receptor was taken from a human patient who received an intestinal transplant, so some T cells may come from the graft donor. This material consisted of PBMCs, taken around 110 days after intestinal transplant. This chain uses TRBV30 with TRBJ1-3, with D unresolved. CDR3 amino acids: CAWSVAGFDTIYF. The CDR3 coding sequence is TGTGCCTGGAGTGTGGCCGGGTTTGACACCATATATTTT.